This passage covers 8 T cell receptor beta chains from one sample sequenced in a study of cytomegalovirus exposure and HLA in healthy donors (dated by TCRdb to the late 2010s). Receptor libraries were prepared by the immunoSEQ multiplex PCR assay. In its TCRdb copy, this immuneACCESS table keeps in-frame sequences only and misses some clones. Where compared with another copy, unresolved V genes explain less than half of these, and the others have no known cause. This sample lists over 120,000 clones; about 94% were detected once. The ten largest clones add up to less than 2% of the sample. The sequenced sample consisted of PBMCs. The origin of the receptors is a man aged 18-30 years in good health and CMV-seropositive.

This chain joins TRBV6-1 and TRBJ1-5; D is perhaps TRBD1 (6 bases). This CDR3 spans 13 amino acids. Germline-derived CDR1 and CDR2 are MNHNS and SASEGT. The germline V and J ends were trimmed by 7 bases and 7 bases, with 14 bases remaining between them. For the CDR3, the DNA is TGTGCCAGCACGAAGGGGGGGTACCAGCCCCAGCATTTT. It specifies CASTKGGYQPQHF.

This rearrangement joins TRBV7-6 to TRBJ2-7, with D unclear. CDR1 and CDR2 from the germline V gene are SGHVS and FNYEAQ. V lost 1 base and J lost 0, with 7 bases in between. The CDR3 extends over 14 amino acids. For the CDR3, the DNA is TGTGCCAGCAGCTTAGATCCGAGCTCCTACGAGCAGTACTTC. Its translation: CASSLDPSSYEQYF.

The chain joins TRBV4-2 to TRBJ1-2, with 12 positions matching TRBD1. CDR1 and CDR2 (germline): LGHNA, YNFKEQ. The length of the CDR3 is 18 residues. Germline trimming cut 3 bases from V and 2 bases from J; bases unmatched to any gene: 10. In nucleotides, the CDR3 is TGTGCCAGCAGCCATCATTCGGCGGGACAGGGGGCGAACTATGGCTACACCTTC. Its translation: CASSHHSAGQGANYGYTF.

The chain is built from TRBV6-6 and TRBJ1-1, with unresolved D. The V and J ends lost 6 bases and 0 bases respectively, with 14 bases between them. CDR1 MNHNY and CDR2 SVGAGI come from the germline V gene (reference sequence). The CDR3 is 15 residues long. The CDR3 is CASRPFTVMNTEAFF. Here the CDR3 DNA reads TGTGCCAGCAGACCTTTCACGGTGATGAACACTGAAGCTTTCTTT.

The chain employs TRBV19 and TRBJ2-3; 9 nucleotides match TRBD1. Germline V gene sequence: CDR1 LNHDA, CDR2 SQIVND (reference sequence). After removal of 4 bases from V and 3 bases from J, the junction contained 2 bases not matched to a gene. The CDR3 runs to 14 residues. DNA of the CDR3: TGTGCCAGTAGTAAGGACAGGGGAACAGATACGCAGTATTTT. Translation: CASSKDRGTDTQYF. The entire variable domain, with the rest obtained from reference TRBV19 and TRBJ2-3, is as follows: DGGITQSPKYLFRKEGQNVTLSCEQNLNHDAMYWYRQDPGQGLRLIYYSQIVNDFQKGDIAEGYSVSREKKESFPLTVTSAQKNPTAFYLCASSKDRGTDTQYFGPGTRLTVL.

The rearrangement links TRBV19 to TRBJ1-5, with D unresolved. The CDR3 runs to 16 residues. The V end lost 0 bases, the J end lost 3 bases, and 12 bases lay between the germline ends. CDR1 and CDR2 from the germline V gene are LNHDA and SQIVND (reference sequence). Written as DNA, the CDR3 is TGTGCCAGTAGTATAGATCTTTTCGGTTTCAATCAGCCCCAGCATTTT. Protein: CASSIDLFGFNQPQHF.

The chain links TRBV2 to TRBJ1-1; D is ambiguous. The germline gives CDR1 SNHLY, CDR2 FYNNEI. The length of the CDR3 is 14 residues. V lost 4 bases to trimming and J lost 3 bases, with 12 bases between them. The DNA of the CDR3 is TGTGCCAGCAGTGGAGGTACGTATGACACTGAAGCTTTCTTT. It yields the protein CASSGGTYDTEAFF.

In this sample, this clone turned up once. This chain links TRBV6-1 with TRBJ1-2, with TRBD1 identical over 11 bases. CDR3 size: 15 residues. The germline V gene encodes CDR1 MNHNS and CDR2 SASEGT. J was trimmed by 6 bases and V by 10 bases; bases with no gene match: 13. The CDR3 sequence: CATDLGQGARDGYTF. The CDR3 nucleotides are TGTGCCACCGACTTAGGACAGGGGGCAAGGGATGGCTACACCTTC.